These 22 T cell receptor beta chains were sequenced from one sample in a study of response to subunit inactivated influenza vaccine. TCRdb passed the RT-PCR reads through MiXCR, listing each CDR3 protein once. The table shows 500,000 to 600,000 distinct CDR3 sequences, with around 13% occurring only once. The input for sequencing was PBMCs from blood, taken 35 to 45 days after vaccination. These receptors were taken from a man over 45 who received an inactivated influenza vaccine.

The CDR3: CASSYTGGSPLHF. The CDR3 DNA sequence: TGTGCCAGCAGTTACACGGGGGGGTCACCCCTCCACTTT. J is TRBJ1-6 and V is TRBV6-6; possible D gene TRBD1, 5 bases. The CDR3 contains 13 residues. The V and J ends lost 2 bases and 10 bases respectively, with 9 bases between them. Germline CDR1 and CDR2: MNHNY and SVGAGI (reference sequence).

This chain connects TRBV3-1 to TRBJ2-5; D is perhaps TRBD1 (6 bases). Trimming cost V 1 base and J 5 bases, with 11 bases left between them. This CDR3 region has 14 residues. The germline V gene has CDR1 LGHDT and CDR2 YNNKEL (reference sequence). In nucleotides, the CDR3 is TGTGCCAGCAGCCAAGGGGGGCCGGGTGAGACCCAGTACTTC. It is translated as CASSQGGPGETQYF.

With respect to this clonotype: The junction shows a germline mismatch at one end, possibly a read error. The chain employs TRBV6-5 and TRBJ1-1, with D uncertain. This CDR3 comprises 14 residues. Per the germline V gene, CDR1 is MNHEY and CDR2 is SVGAGI. The DNA for the CDR3 is TGTGCCAGCAGTCACTCTCAACTGAACACTGAAGCTTTCTTT. It is translated as CASSHSQLNTEAFF.

At least ten counts were recorded for this clonotype. V and J are TRBV27 and TRBJ2-7, with 7 bases fitting TRBD1. The CDR3 covers 16 residues. Germline CDR1 and CDR2: MNHEY and SMNVEV (reference sequence). V gave up 3 bases and J gave up 6 bases; unmatched junction bases: 14. CDR3 sequence: CASSLGWAGGNSEQYF. CDR3 in DNA: TGTGCCAGCAGTTTGGGGTGGGCAGGGGGAAATTCCGAGCAGTACTTC.

This rearrangement joins TRBV2 to TRBJ1-6; maybe TRBD1 (6 bases). Germline V gene sequence: CDR1 SNHLY, CDR2 FYNNEI. The CDR3 totals 14 residues. V lost 6 bases and J 6 bases, leaving 12 bases between the germline ends. The CDR3 region has the DNA TGTGCCAGCAGAAAGACAGGTTTTAATTCACCCCTCCACTTT. It codes for CASRKTGFNSPLHF.

This clonotype showed up many times. This chain uses TRBV5-1 with TRBJ2-5; D is unresolved. V was clipped by 4 bases and J by 5 bases, with 9 bases between them. Per the germline V gene, CDR1 is SGHRS and CDR2 is YFSETQ. CDR3 length equals 12 residues. The CDR3: CASSLGVETQYF. CDR3 bases: TGCGCCAGCAGCCTCGGCGTCGAGACCCAGTACTTC.

The chain links TRBV3-1 to TRBJ2-1; 9 bases agree with TRBD2. Germline V gene sequence: CDR1 LGHDT, CDR2 YNNKEL (reference sequence). The junction had 9 bases not matched to a gene; V was cut back by 3 bases and J by 3 bases. The CDR3 is 17 amino acids. The CDR3 coding sequence is TGTGCCAGCAGCCAGCTGGGGACTAGCAGAAACTACAATGAGCAGTTCTTC. Translating gives CASSQLGTSRNYNEQFF.

The rearrangement joins TRBV7-6 to TRBJ2-2; 9 nucleotides match TRBD1. V lost 5 bases and J lost 6; bases outside the gene matches: 7. CDR1 SGHVS and CDR2 FNYEAQ come from the germline V gene. The CDR3 has 15 residues. In DNA form, the CDR3 reads TGTGCCAGCAGCCGGGACAGGGTGTTCGCCGGGGAGCTGTTTTTT. Residues: CASSRDRVFAGELFF.

The sample holds a few counts of this clonotype. V is TRBV5-1 and J is TRBJ2-3; D is undetermined. The CDR3 has 14 amino acids. Trimming removed 5 bases from V and 3 bases from J, with 13 bases in between. Germline V gene sequence: CDR1 SGHRS, CDR2 YFSETQ. CDR3 region: CASRDPGRTDTQYF. CDR3 sequence (DNA): TGCGCCAGCAGGGACCCTGGAAGAACAGATACGCAGTATTTT.

The chain carries TRBV5-4 and TRBJ2-3; TRBD2 agrees at 7 bases. Germline CDR1 is SGHNT and CDR2 is YYREEE (reference sequence). J was trimmed by 6 bases and V by 7 bases; bases with no gene match: 14. The CDR3 length is 15 residues. The CDR3 reads CASGPGLAERDTQYF. CDR3 DNA: TGTGCCAGCGGCCCTGGGCTAGCGGAGAGGGATACGCAGTATTTT.

The chain carries TRBV11-2 and TRBJ2-1; 16 bases align to TRBD2. This CDR3 comprises 18 residues. Trimming removed 5 bases from V and 1 base from J; junction bases left unmatched: 5. The germline V gene has CDR1 SGHAT and CDR2 FQNNGV. The CDR3 sequence is CASSAGTSGRVSYNEQFF. Here the CDR3 DNA reads TGTGCCAGCAGCGCCGGGACTAGCGGGAGGGTATCCTACAATGAGCAGTTCTTC.

This clonotype appeared a few times. V gene TRBV6-2 or TRBV6-3 combines with J gene TRBJ2-7, with 11 bases identical to TRBD1. V shed 8 bases and J 3 bases; nucleotides not matched to a gene: 9. Germline CDR1 and CDR2: MNHEY and SVGEGT. This CDR3 comprises 15 residues. The CDR3 region is CASRTGTGGVYEQYF. CDR3 bases: TGTGCCAGCCGAACCGGGACAGGGGGTGTCTACGAGCAGTACTTC.

The chain combines TRBV9 with TRBJ2-1; TRBD1 agrees at 8 bases. Per germline, CDR1 SGDLS and CDR2 YYNGEE. This CDR3 has 18 residues. With V trimmed by 4 bases and J by 0 bases, 12 bases remained unmatched. Written as DNA, the CDR3 is TGTGCCAGCAGCCCCCAGGGGGCGGGTGTCTCCTCCTACAATGAGCAGTTCTTC. Protein: CASSPQGAGVSSYNEQFF.

This clonotype was detected ten times or more. V and J are TRBV27 and TRBJ2-7; D assignment may be TRBD1 or TRBD2 (5 bases each). Germline V gene sequence: CDR1 MNHEY, CDR2 SMNVEV (reference sequence). V dropped 5 bases and J dropped 3 bases, with 14 bases sitting between them. This CDR3 has 14 amino acids. CDR3 amino acids: CASSAMGVDYEQYF. CDR3 DNA sequence: TGTGCCAGCAGTGCGATGGGGGTCGACTACGAGCAGTACTTC.

A few counts support this clonotype. J is TRBJ2-1 and V is TRBV5-1; D remains ambiguous. The CDR3 totals 16 residues. Germline V lookup: CDR1 SGHRS, CDR2 YFSETQ. V was pared by 0 bases and J by 0 bases, with 10 bases between. CDR3 sequence: CASSLVGKSSYNEQFF. CDR3 DNA: TGCGCCAGCAGCTTGGTTGGCAAAAGCTCCTACAATGAGCAGTTCTTC.

This clonotype came up a few times. The rearrangement uses TRBV6-2 or TRBV6-3 and TRBJ2-7; TRBD2 matches at 10 bases. This CDR3 contains 14 residues. Looked up from germline, CDR1 is MNHEY and CDR2 is SVGEGT. Germline trimming cut 7 bases from V and 1 base from J; bases unmatched to any gene: 4. CDR3 protein: CASTLTSGSYEQYF. DNA of the CDR3: TGTGCCAGCACTCTGACTAGCGGGTCCTACGAGCAGTACTTC.

V gene TRBV4-2 combines with J gene TRBJ1-1; D call uncertain. Germline loops: CDR1 LGHNA, CDR2 YNFKEQ. The CDR3 totals 14 residues. V was cut by 3 bases and J by 3 bases, with 11 bases left in between. Written as DNA, the CDR3 is TGTGCCAGCAGCCAGCGAGGAGGGTACACTGAAGCTTTCTTT. Protein: CASSQRGGYTEAFF.

The chain employs TRBV5-1 and TRBJ1-1; 12 bases line up with TRBD1. The CDR3 totals 17 residues. V lost 4 bases and J lost 5; bases outside the gene matches: 12. CDR1 and CDR2 (germline): SGHRS, YFSETQ. The CDR3 loop reads CASSVGTGGVKRTEAFF. CDR3 bases: TGCGCCAGCAGCGTAGGGACAGGGGGCGTTAAGAGGACTGAAGCTTTCTTT.

V gene TRBV25-1 combines with J gene TRBJ2-1; D tentatively reads TRBD1 or TRBD2 (5 bases each). The V gene lost 4 bases and the J gene lost 10 bases, with 5 bases spanning the gap. CDR3 length equals 10 residues. Germline CDR1 MGHDK, CDR2 SYGVNS. The DNA for the CDR3 is TGTGCCAGCAGTGGGGGGGAGCAGTTCTTC. As protein: CASSGGEQFF.

CDR3 in DNA: TGTGCCAGCAGGCCAGGGGGAAACACAGATACGCAGTATTTT. Its translation is CASRPGGNTDTQYF. The V and J genes are TRBV7-9 and TRBJ2-3; 7 positions agree with TRBD1. V shed 6 bases, J shed 2 bases, and the junction held 5 bases outside the gene matches. The germline V gene encodes CDR1 SEHNR and CDR2 FQNEAQ (reference sequence). The CDR3 has 14 amino acids.

The CDR3, as DNA: TGTGCCAGCAGTCCCGGGACAGTCGGTGAGCAGTTCTTC. Protein: CASSPGTVGEQFF. The rearrangement joins TRBV27 to TRBJ2-1; the match to TRBD1 covers 7 bases. Per the germline V gene, CDR1 is MNHEY and CDR2 is SMNVEV (reference sequence). This CDR3 has 13 amino acids. V dropped 5 bases and J dropped 9; count of bases not matched to a gene: 7.

The sample holds a few counts of this clonotype. The J gene is TRBJ2-3, the V gene TRBV6-1, with 8 bases identical to TRBD1. The germline V gene encodes CDR1 MNHNS and CDR2 SASEGT. The ends lost 6 bases at V and 1 base at J; junction bases unmatched: 3. CDR3 length equals 14 residues. DNA for the CDR3: TGTGCCAGCAGCAGGGGGCTCGGCACAGATACGCAGTATTTT. It specifies CASSRGLGTDTQYF.